The rows below give T cell receptor beta chains drawn from one sample of a study of cytomegalovirus exposure and HLA in healthy donors. Libraries were prepared by immunoSEQ multiplex PCR; TCRdb keeps only in-frame clonotypes and omits some of them. The table includes more than 100,000 clones, roughly 69% detected once. Sequenced material: PBMCs. The receptors shown here come from a woman aged 40-49 years in good health and CMV-seropositive. CDR3s include the opening cysteine and the closing phenylalanine or tryptophan. Fields, in order: CDR3 DNA, CDR3 protein, J gene, clone size, D gene, V gene. D genes are given only for firm matches. Only some rows state a clone size, as once, few, many or a class for expanded clones.

cdr3_nt: TGCGCCAGCAGCCAAGGGCCAGGCGATTCACCCCTCCACTTT
cdr3_aa: CASSQGPGDSPLHF
j_call: TRBJ1-6
clone_size: .
d_call: .
v_call: TRBV4-3

cdr3_nt: TGTGCCAGCAGCTCTCCTACAAGGGAGGGTGGCTACACCTTC
cdr3_aa: CASSSPTREGGYTF
j_call: TRBJ1-2
clone_size: .
d_call: .
v_call: TRBV7-2

cdr3_nt: TGTGCCAGCGCAGACTACAATGAGCAGTTCTTC
cdr3_aa: CASADYNEQFF
j_call: TRBJ2-1
clone_size: .
d_call: .
v_call: TRBV6-6

cdr3_nt: TGTGCCAGCACGACAGGGTCCTATGGCTACACCTTC
cdr3_aa: CASTTGSYGYTF
j_call: TRBJ1-2
clone_size: .
d_call: TRBD1
v_call: TRBV25-1

cdr3_nt: TGTGCCAGCAGAGCAACTACCCCCTGGGGAGACGAGCAGTACTTC
cdr3_aa: CASRATTPWGDEQYF
j_call: TRBJ2-7
clone_size: .
d_call: .
v_call: TRBV6-1

cdr3_nt: TGTGCCAGCAGCTTCACCTCCTCAGGGTGGCAAGAGACCCAGTACTTC
cdr3_aa: CASSFTSSGWQETQYF
j_call: TRBJ2-5
clone_size: .
d_call: .
v_call: TRBV7-8

cdr3_nt: TGTGCCAGCTCACCAGGTGCAGGGTTCTATGGCTACACCTTC
cdr3_aa: CASSPGAGFYGYTF
j_call: TRBJ1-2
clone_size: few
d_call: .
v_call: TRBV18

cdr3_nt: TGTGCCAGCAGCCCCGAGAGCGGGCAACGGAATGAGCAGTTCTTC
cdr3_aa: CASSPESGQRNEQFF
j_call: TRBJ2-1
clone_size: .
d_call: .
v_call: TRBV5-4

cdr3_nt: TGTGCCAGCAGTAGGGGGCTGGCCCTCACAGATACGCAGTATTTT
cdr3_aa: CASSRGLALTDTQYF
j_call: TRBJ2-3
clone_size: .
d_call: TRBD1
v_call: TRBV5-4

cdr3_nt: TGTGCCAGCAGTGACAGGGGGTTCACTGAAGCTTTCTTT
cdr3_aa: CASSDRGFTEAFF
j_call: TRBJ1-1
clone_size: .
d_call: TRBD1
v_call: TRBV6-5

cdr3_nt: TGTGCCAGCAGCTTTAGACAGGGAGAGACCCAGTACTTC
cdr3_aa: CASSFRQGETQYF
j_call: TRBJ2-5
clone_size: .
d_call: TRBD1
v_call: TRBV5-4

cdr3_nt: TGCGCCAGCAGCTTGGGCGGGGTGGCTAACTATGGCTACACCTTC
cdr3_aa: CASSLGGVANYGYTF
j_call: TRBJ1-2
clone_size: .
d_call: .
v_call: TRBV5-1

cdr3_nt: TGCGCCAGCAGCTTAACTGGTTTCACCGGGGAGCTGTTTTTT
cdr3_aa: CASSLTGFTGELFF
j_call: TRBJ2-2
clone_size: once
d_call: .
v_call: TRBV5-1

cdr3_nt: TGTGCCAGCAGCTTCGGACAGGGTACTTCACCCCTCCACTTT
cdr3_aa: CASSFGQGTSPLHF
j_call: TRBJ1-6
clone_size: .
d_call: TRBD1
v_call: TRBV7-8

cdr3_nt: TGTGCCAGCAGCTTATACTTGGGGCAGGCAAATAACATTCAGTACTTC
cdr3_aa: CASSLYLGQANNIQYF
j_call: TRBJ2-4
clone_size: .
d_call: .
v_call: TRBV7-2

cdr3_nt: TGTGCCATCGGAGAAAACAGGGGGCGCGTCACTGAAGCTTTCTTT
cdr3_aa: CAIGENRGRVTEAFF
j_call: TRBJ1-1
clone_size: .
d_call: TRBD1
v_call: TRBV10-3

cdr3_nt: TGCGCCAGCAGCCATATTCCCCTAACGGGACAGAACTATGGCTACACCTTC
cdr3_aa: CASSHIPLTGQNYGYTF
j_call: TRBJ1-2
clone_size: .
d_call: TRBD1
v_call: TRBV4-3

cdr3_nt: TGTGCCAGCAGCTTCCATACAGTCTCTGGAAACACCATATATTTT
cdr3_aa: CASSFHTVSGNTIYF
j_call: TRBJ1-3
clone_size: .
d_call: .
v_call: TRBV5-8

cdr3_nt: TGCGCCAGCAGCCAAGATTGGAGAGCTAGCGCCTACAATGAGCAGTTCTTC
cdr3_aa: CASSQDWRASAYNEQFF
j_call: TRBJ2-1
clone_size: .
d_call: .
v_call: TRBV4-3

cdr3_nt: TGTGCCAGCAGTTCCGACAGCTACACAGATACGCAGTATTTT
cdr3_aa: CASSSDSYTDTQYF
j_call: TRBJ2-3
clone_size: once
d_call: .
v_call: TRBV6-5

cdr3_nt: TGTGCCAGTAGTATGGTGGGGGGCACTGAAGCTTTCTTT
cdr3_aa: CASSMVGGTEAFF
j_call: TRBJ1-1
clone_size: .
d_call: .
v_call: TRBV19

cdr3_nt: TGTGCCAGTAAGGGGGACGTCCGTGGCGAGCAGTACTTC
cdr3_aa: CASKGDVRGEQYF
j_call: TRBJ2-7
clone_size: .
d_call: .
v_call: TRBV19

cdr3_nt: TGTGCCAGCAGCTCTGCCCCGACAGGGAGTGCCGGAGGGTCCTACGAGCAGTACTTC
cdr3_aa: CASSSAPTGSAGGSYEQYF
j_call: TRBJ2-7
clone_size: few
d_call: .
v_call: TRBV7-9

cdr3_nt: TGTGCCAGCAGCTTAGGGGGGAGGTGGTTCACAGATACGCAGTATTTT
cdr3_aa: CASSLGGRWFTDTQYF
j_call: TRBJ2-3
clone_size: .
d_call: .
v_call: TRBV11-2

cdr3_nt: TGTGCCAGCAGGGGACTGCGCGGCTACACCTTC
cdr3_aa: CASRGLRGYTF
j_call: TRBJ1-2
clone_size: .
d_call: .
v_call: TRBV9

cdr3_nt: TGCGCCAGCAGCTTGGACAGGCGCACTGAAGCTTTCTTT
cdr3_aa: CASSLDRRTEAFF
j_call: TRBJ1-1
clone_size: .
d_call: .
v_call: TRBV5-1

cdr3_nt: TGTGCCAGCAGCTCTAGCGGGGGGGCGGGGGAGCAGTACTTC
cdr3_aa: CASSSSGGAGEQYF
j_call: TRBJ2-7
clone_size: .
d_call: TRBD2
v_call: TRBV13

cdr3_nt: TGTGCTAGTGGTTCCCCCGGGACAGCCGCAGATACGCAGTATTTT
cdr3_aa: CASGSPGTAADTQYF
j_call: TRBJ2-3
clone_size: .
d_call: TRBD1
v_call: TRBV12-5

cdr3_nt: TGTGCCAGCAGGGGGGAGGGGACTAATGACTACAATGAGCAGTTCTTC
cdr3_aa: CASRGEGTNDYNEQFF
j_call: TRBJ2-1
clone_size: .
d_call: TRBD2
v_call: TRBV13

cdr3_nt: TGTGCCAGCAGCCCACAGGTCGGTCAGCCCCAGCATTTT
cdr3_aa: CASSPQVGQPQHF
j_call: TRBJ1-5
clone_size: .
d_call: .
v_call: TRBV6-1

cdr3_nt: TGTGCCAGCAGCTTCACCGGGACAGAGGATTCACCCCTCCACTTT
cdr3_aa: CASSFTGTEDSPLHF
j_call: TRBJ1-6
clone_size: .
d_call: TRBD1
v_call: TRBV11-2

cdr3_nt: TGTGCCAGCAGCGTCGGCGGCCCCTATGGCTACACCTTC
cdr3_aa: CASSVGGPYGYTF
j_call: TRBJ1-2
clone_size: .
d_call: .
v_call: TRBV9

cdr3_nt: TGTGCCAGTAGAATACAGGGGGCGCAAGATGGCTACACCTTC
cdr3_aa: CASRIQGAQDGYTF
j_call: TRBJ1-2
clone_size: once
d_call: TRBD1
v_call: TRBV19

cdr3_nt: TGTGCCAGCTCAACCGGGACAGGGGGTGAGAACGAGCAGTACTTC
cdr3_aa: CASSTGTGGENEQYF
j_call: TRBJ2-7
clone_size: .
d_call: TRBD1
v_call: TRBV18

cdr3_nt: TGTGCCAGCGAGACAGGCTACTACGAGCAGTACTTC
cdr3_aa: CASETGYYEQYF
j_call: TRBJ2-7
clone_size: .
d_call: .
v_call: TRBV2

cdr3_nt: TGTGCCAGCAGCCAGTCCAGGGCGAACACCGGGGAGCTGTTTTTT
cdr3_aa: CASSQSRANTGELFF
j_call: TRBJ2-2
clone_size: few
d_call: .
v_call: TRBV14

cdr3_nt: TGTGCCAGCAGCTTAGACAGTGGCGAGCAGTACTTC
cdr3_aa: CASSLDSGEQYF
j_call: TRBJ2-7
clone_size: .
d_call: .
v_call: TRBV7-2

cdr3_nt: TGTGCCAGCAGCCCGTGGGACAGGAGAACCTACGAGCAGTACTTC
cdr3_aa: CASSPWDRRTYEQYF
j_call: TRBJ2-7
clone_size: .
d_call: TRBD1
v_call: TRBV5-4

cdr3_nt: TGTGCCAGTAGCCGGGACAGGGTTGAGACTGAAGCTTTCTTT
cdr3_aa: CASSRDRVETEAFF
j_call: TRBJ1-1
clone_size: .
d_call: TRBD1
v_call: TRBV19